This TCR beta chain originates from a study of T cell changes during pregnancy in multiple sclerosis. Produced via immunoSEQ multiplex PCR; TCRdb's table is partial and in-frame only. The profile shows around 69,000 clones, about nine tenths of them singletons. Germline-derived CDR1 and CDR2 are SGHRS and YFSETQ. The CDR3 runs to 15 residues. V shed 4 bases and J 1 base; nucleotides not matched to a gene: 5. The TCR was taken from a female donor in good health, enrolled as a control in a pregnancy study. Material: peripheral blood, obtained in the second trimester of pregnancy. The rearrangement joins TRBV5-1 to TRBJ2-3; 8 positions match TRBD2. CDR3 coding DNA: TGCGCCAGCAGCAATAGCGGGGTGGGCACAGATACGCAGTATTTT. Encoded protein: CASSNSGVGTDTQYF.